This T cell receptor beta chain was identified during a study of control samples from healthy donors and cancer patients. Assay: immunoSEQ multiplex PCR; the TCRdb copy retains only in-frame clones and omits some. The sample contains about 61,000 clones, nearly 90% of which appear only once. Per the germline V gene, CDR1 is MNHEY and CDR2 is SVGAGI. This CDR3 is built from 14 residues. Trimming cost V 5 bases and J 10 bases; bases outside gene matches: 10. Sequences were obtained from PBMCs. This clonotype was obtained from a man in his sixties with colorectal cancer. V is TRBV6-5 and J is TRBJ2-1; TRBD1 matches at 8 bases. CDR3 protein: CASSTGTGAREQFF. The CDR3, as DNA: TGTGCCAGCAGTACCGGGACAGGAGCCCGAGAGCAGTTCTTC.